The sequence of this TCR beta chain was determined in a study of cytomegalovirus exposure and HLA in healthy donors. Sequencing was performed with immunoSEQ multiplex PCR; in TCRdb, only in-frame clones are kept and a portion is missing. The data contain about 98,000 clones, roughly 90% of them singletons. Per germline, CDR1 MNHEY and CDR2 SVGAGI. The CDR3 contains 15 residues. Trimming took 6 bases from V and 1 from J, leaving 15 bases between them. The TCR comes from a young man in good health and CMV-seropositive. The chain recombines TRBV6-5 with TRBJ2-5, with a weak D call TRBD1 (6 bases). The specimen sequenced was PBMCs. CDR3 loop: CASSRTGTLQETQYF. The CDR3 region has the DNA TGTGCCAGCAGCCGGACCGGGACACTCCAAGAGACCCAGTACTTC.